This TCR beta chain comes out of a study of blood T cell repertoires in COVID-19. The wider study: Samples representing acute and convalescent COVID-19 were sourced from the United States, Italy and Spain. Sources were T cells, B-cell-depleted T cells, or PBMCs; the material itself was cDNA or gDNA.

With 0 bases clipped from V and 2 bases from J, the junction kept 6 bases outside the gene matches. The CDR3 sequence is 16 residues long. Germline V gene data show CDR1 as SGDLS and CDR2 as YYNGEE. How the authors handled the data: Amplifying reference gene primers gave estimates of nucleated cell counts. Profiled with immunoSEQ multiplex PCR; TCRdb holds only in-frame clones, not every one. That table supplies the V and J calls and clone size; D and trimming were determined from the DNA. The sample shows fewer than 200,000 clones, 85% of them seen only once. This chain joins TRBV9 and TRBJ2-3; 7 bases align to TRBD1. The sequence was collected from a human donor with acute or convalescent COVID-19. The donor label of this sample is uncertain. Material: peripheral blood. The CDR3 loop reads CASSVDRDRPTDTQYF. CDR3 DNA: TGTGCCAGCAGCGTAGATCGGGACAGACCCACAGATACGCAGTATTTT.